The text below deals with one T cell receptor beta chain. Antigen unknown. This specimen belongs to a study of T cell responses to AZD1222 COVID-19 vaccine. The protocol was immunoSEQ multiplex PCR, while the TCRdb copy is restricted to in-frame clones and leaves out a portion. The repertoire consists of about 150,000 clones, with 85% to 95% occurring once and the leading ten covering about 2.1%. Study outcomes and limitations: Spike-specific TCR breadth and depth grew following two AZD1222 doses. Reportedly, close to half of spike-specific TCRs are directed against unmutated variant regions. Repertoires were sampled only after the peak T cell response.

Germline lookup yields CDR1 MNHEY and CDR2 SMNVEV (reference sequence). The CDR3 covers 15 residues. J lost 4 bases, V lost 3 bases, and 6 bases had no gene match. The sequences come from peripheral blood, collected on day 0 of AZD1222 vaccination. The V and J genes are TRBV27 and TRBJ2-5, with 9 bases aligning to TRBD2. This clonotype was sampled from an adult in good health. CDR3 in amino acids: CASSLAGGLGETQYF. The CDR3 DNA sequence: TGTGCCAGCAGTTTGGCGGGGGGGCTGGGAGAGACCCAGTACTTC.